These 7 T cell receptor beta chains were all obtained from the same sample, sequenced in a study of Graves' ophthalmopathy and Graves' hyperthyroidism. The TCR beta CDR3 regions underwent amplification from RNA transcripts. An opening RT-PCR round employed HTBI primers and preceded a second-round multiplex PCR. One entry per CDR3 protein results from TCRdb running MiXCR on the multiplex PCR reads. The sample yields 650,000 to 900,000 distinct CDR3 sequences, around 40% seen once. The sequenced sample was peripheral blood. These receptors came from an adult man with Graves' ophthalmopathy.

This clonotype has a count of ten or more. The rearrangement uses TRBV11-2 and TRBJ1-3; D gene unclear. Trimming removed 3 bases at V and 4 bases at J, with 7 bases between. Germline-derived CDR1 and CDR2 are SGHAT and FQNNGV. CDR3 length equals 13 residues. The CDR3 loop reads CASSFPAGNTIYF. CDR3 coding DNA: TGTGCCAGCAGCTTTCCAGCCGGAAACACCATATATTTT.

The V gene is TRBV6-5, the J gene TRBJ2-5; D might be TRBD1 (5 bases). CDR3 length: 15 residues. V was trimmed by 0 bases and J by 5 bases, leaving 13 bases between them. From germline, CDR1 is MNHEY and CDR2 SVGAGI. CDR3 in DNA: TGTGCCAGCAGTTACTCCGACAGTACCCCGGAGACCCAGTACTTC. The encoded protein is CASSYSDSTPETQYF.

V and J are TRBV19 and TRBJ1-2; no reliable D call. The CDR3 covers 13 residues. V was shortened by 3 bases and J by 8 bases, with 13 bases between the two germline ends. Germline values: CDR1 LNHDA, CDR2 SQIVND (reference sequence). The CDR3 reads CASSIPGYRGYTF. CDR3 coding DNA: TGTGCCAGTAGTATTCCTGGATATAGGGGCTACACCTTC.

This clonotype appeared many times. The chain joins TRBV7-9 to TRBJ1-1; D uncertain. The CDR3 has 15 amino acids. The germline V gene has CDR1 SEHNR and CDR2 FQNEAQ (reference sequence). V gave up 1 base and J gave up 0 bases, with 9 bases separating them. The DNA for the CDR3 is TGTGCCAGCAGCTTAGTTTCGGGGATGAACACTGAAGCTTTCTTT. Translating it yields CASSLVSGMNTEAFF.

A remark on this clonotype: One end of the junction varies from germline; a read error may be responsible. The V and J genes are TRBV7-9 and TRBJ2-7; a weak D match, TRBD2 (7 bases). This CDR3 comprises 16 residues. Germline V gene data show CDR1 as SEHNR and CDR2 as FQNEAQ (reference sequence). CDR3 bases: TGCGCCAGCAGCCAAGTGGGGGGGCCGGGGTTCTACGAGCAGTACTTC. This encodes CASSQVGGPGFYEQYF. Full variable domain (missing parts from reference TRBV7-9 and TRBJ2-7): DTGVSQNPRHKITKRGQNVTFRCDPISEHNRLYWYRQTLGQGPEFLTYFQNEAQLEKSRLLSDRFSAERPKGSFSTLEIQRTEQGDSAMYLCASSQVGGPGFYEQYFGPGTRLTVT.

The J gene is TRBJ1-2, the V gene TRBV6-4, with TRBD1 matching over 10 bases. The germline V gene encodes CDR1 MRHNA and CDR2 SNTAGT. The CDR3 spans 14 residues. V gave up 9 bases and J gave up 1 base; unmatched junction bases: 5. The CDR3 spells CASTRDRGNYGYTF. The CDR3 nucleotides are TGTGCCAGTACCCGGGACAGGGGTAACTATGGCTACACCTTC.

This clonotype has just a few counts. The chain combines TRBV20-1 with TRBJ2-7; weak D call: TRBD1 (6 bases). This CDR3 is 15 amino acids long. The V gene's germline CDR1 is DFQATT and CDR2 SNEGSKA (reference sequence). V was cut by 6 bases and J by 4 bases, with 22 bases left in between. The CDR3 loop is CSASPPASTGYEQYF. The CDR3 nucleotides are TGCAGTGCCTCCCCTCCCGCCTCAACAGGGTACGAGCAGTACTTC.